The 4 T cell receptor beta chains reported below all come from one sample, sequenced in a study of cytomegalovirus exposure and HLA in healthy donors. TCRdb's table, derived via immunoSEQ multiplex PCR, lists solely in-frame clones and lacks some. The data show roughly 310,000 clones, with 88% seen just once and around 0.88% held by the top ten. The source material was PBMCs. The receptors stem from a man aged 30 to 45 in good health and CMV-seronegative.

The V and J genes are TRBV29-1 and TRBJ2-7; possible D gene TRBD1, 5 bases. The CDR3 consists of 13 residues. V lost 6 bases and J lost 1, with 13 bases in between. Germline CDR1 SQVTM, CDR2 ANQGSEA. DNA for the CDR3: TGCAGCGTCTTGGGCACAGGTTCCTACGAGCAGTACTTC. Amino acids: CSVLGTGSYEQYF.

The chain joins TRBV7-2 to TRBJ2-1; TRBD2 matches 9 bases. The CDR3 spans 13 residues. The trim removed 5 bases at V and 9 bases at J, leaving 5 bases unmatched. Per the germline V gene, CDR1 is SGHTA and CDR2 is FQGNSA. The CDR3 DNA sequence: TGTGCCAGCAGCCGGCTTAGCGGGGGTGAGCAGTTCTTC. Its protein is CASSRLSGGEQFF.

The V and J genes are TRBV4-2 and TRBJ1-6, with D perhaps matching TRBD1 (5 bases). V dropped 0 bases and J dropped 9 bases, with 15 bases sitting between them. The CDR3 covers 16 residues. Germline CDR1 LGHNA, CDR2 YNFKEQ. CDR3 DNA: TGTGCCAGCAGCCAAGACTGGGCGCAGGGATCTTCACCCCTCCACTTT. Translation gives CASSQDWAQGSSPLHF.

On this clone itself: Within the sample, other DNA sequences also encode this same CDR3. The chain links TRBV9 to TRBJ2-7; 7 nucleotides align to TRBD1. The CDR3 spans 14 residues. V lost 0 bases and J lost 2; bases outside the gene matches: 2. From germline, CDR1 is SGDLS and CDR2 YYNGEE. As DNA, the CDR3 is TGTGCCAGCAGCGTAGGGACAGGTCCCTACGAGCAGTACTTC. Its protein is CASSVGTGPYEQYF.